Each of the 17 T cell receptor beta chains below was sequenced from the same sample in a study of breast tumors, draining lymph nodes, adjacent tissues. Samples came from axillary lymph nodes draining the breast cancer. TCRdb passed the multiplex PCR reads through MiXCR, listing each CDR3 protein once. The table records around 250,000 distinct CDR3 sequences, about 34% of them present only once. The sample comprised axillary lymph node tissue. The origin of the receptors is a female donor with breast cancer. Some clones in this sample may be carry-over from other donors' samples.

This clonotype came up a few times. CDR3 loop: CASSYLAGAPGKTQYF. For the CDR3, the DNA is TGTGCCAGCAGCTATCTAGCGGGAGCGCCGGGGAAGACCCAGTACTTC. The V and J genes are TRBV11-3 and TRBJ2-5; TRBD2 aligns across 10 bases. The CDR3 consists of 16 residues. From germline, CDR1 is SGHNT and CDR2 YENEEA. V trimming: 4 bases; J trimming: 6 bases; junction bases outside the gene matches: 11. The full variable domain, its missing parts supplied by reference TRBV11-3 and TRBJ2-5, is EAGVVQSPRYKIIEKKQPVAFWCNPISGHNTLYWYLQNLGQGPELLIRYENEEAVDDSQLPKDRFSAERLKGVDSTLKIQPAELGDSAVYLCASSYLAGAPGKTQYFGPGTRLLVL.

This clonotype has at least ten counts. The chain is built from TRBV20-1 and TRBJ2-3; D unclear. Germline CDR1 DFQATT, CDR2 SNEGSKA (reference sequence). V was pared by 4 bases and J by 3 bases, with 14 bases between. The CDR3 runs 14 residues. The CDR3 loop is CSATGWGRTDTQYF. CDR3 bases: TGCAGTGCTACCGGGTGGGGAAGGACAGATACGCAGTATTTT.

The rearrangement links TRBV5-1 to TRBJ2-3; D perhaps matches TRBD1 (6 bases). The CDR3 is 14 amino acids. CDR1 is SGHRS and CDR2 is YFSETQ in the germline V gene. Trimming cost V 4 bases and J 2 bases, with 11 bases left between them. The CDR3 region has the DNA TGCGCCAGCAGCCCAGGGACACCCACAGATACGCAGTATTTT. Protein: CASSPGTPTDTQYF.

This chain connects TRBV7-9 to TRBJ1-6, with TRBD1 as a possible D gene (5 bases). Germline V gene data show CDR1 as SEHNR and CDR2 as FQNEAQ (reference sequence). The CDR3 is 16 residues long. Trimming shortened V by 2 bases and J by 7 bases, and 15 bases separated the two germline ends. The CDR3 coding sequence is TGTGCCAGCAGCTTAAGCAGGGCAGGGAACAATTCACCCCTCCACTTT. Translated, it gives CASSLSRAGNNSPLHF.

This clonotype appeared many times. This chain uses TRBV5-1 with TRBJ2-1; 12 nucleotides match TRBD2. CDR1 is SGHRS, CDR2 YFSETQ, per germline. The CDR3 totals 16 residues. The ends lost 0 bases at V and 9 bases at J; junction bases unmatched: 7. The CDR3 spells CASSLEASGRAAEQFF. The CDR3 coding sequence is TGCGCCAGCAGCTTGGAGGCTAGCGGGAGGGCGGCTGAGCAGTTCTTC.

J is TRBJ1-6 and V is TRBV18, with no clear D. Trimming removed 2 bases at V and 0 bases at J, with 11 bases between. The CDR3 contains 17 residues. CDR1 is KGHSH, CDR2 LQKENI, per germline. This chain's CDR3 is CASSPNGWDSYNSPLHF. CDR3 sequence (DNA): TGTGCCAGCTCACCAAATGGATGGGACTCCTATAATTCACCCCTCCACTTT.

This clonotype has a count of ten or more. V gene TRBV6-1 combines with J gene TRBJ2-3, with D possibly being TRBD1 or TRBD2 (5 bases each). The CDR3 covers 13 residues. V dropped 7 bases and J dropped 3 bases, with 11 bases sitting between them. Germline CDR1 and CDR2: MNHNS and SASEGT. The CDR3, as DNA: TGTGCCAGCAAGCGGCAGGGAACAGATACGCAGTATTTT. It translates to CASKRQGTDTQYF.

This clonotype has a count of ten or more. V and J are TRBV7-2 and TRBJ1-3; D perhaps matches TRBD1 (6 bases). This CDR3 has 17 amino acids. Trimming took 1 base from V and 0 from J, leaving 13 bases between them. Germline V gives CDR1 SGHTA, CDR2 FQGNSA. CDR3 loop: CASSLDMGGYSGNTIYF. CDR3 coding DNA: TGTGCCAGCAGCTTAGATATGGGGGGCTACTCTGGAAACACCATATATTTT.

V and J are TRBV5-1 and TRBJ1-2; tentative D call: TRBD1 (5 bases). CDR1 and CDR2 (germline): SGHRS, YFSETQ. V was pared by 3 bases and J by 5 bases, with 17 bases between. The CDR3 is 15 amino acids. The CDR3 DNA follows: TGCGCCAGCAGCTACCTCGGGACGGCGGATTATGGCTACACCTTC. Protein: CASSYLGTADYGYTF. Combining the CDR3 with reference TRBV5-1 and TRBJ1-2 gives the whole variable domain KAGVTQTPRYLIKTRGQQVTLSCSPISGHRSVSWYQQTPGQGLQFLFEYFSETQRNKGNFPGRFSGRQFSNSRSEMNVSTLELGDSALYLCASSYLGTADYGYTFGSGTRLTVV.

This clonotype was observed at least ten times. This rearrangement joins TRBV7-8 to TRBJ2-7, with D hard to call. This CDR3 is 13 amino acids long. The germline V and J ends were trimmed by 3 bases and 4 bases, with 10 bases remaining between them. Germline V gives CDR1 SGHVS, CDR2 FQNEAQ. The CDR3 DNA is TGTGCCAGCAGCTTGGCAGAATATTACGAGCAGTACTTC. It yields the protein CASSLAEYYEQYF.

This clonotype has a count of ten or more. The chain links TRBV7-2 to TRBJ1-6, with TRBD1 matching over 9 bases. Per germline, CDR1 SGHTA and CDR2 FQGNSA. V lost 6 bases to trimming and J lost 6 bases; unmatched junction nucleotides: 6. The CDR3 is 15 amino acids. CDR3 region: CASSPTGGANSPLHF. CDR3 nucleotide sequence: TGTGCCAGCAGTCCTACAGGGGGCGCTAATTCACCCCTCCACTTT.

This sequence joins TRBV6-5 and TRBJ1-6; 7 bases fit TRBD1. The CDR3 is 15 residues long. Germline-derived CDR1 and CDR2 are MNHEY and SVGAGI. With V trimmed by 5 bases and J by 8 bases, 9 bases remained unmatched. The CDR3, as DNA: TGTGCCAGCAGTCACTGGAGACAGGGAGATTCACCCCTCCACTTT. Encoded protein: CASSHWRQGDSPLHF.

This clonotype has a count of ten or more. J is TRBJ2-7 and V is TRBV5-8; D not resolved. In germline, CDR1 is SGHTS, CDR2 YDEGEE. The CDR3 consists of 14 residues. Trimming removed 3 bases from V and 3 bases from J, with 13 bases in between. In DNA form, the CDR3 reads TGTGCCAGCAGCTCGCGATTGATGGACTACGAGCAGTACTTC. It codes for CASSSRLMDYEQYF.

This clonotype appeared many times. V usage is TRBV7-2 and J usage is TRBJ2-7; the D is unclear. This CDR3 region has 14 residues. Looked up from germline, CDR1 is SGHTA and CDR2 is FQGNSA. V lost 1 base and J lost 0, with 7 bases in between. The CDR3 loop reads CASSLGPSSYEQYF. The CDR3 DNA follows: TGTGCCAGCAGCTTAGGCCCGAGCTCCTACGAGCAGTACTTC.

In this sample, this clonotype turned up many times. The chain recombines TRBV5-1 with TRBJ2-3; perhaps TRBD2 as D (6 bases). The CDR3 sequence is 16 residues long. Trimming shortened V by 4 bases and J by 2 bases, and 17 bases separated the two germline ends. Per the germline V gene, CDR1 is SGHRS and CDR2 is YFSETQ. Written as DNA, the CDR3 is TGCGCCAGCAGCCCTCTACCGGGGACTTACACAGATACGCAGTATTTT. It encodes CASSPLPGTYTDTQYF.

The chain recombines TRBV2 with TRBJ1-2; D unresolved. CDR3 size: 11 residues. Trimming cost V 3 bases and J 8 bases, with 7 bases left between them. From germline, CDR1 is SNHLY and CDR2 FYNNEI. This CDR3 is CASSEGNGYTF. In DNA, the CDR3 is TGTGCCAGCAGTGAGGGCAACGGCTACACCTTC.

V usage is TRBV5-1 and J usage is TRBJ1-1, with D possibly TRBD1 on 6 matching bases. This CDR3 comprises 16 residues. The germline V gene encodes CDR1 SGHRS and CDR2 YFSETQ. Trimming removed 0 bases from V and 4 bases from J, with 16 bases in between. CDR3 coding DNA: TGCGCCAGCAGCTTGGCAGGGGCAGGGGTGAGCACTGAAGCTTTCTTT. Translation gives CASSLAGAGVSTEAFF.